The sequence of this TCR beta chain was determined in a study of blood T cells in healthy people across ages. Study results and caveats: The long-lived group displayed more naive CD4+ cells, plus higher diversity, than the aged donors did.

V was pared by 8 bases and J by 0 bases, with 13 bases between. The CDR3 has 14 residues. Germline CDR1 reads MNHNS; CDR2 reads SASEGT. This clonotype was seen a few times. Antigen: not known. The use of a sample-barcoded 5' primer and a J-beta primer mix characterized a second PCR of about 7 to 12 cycles. TCRdb independently ran MiXCR on the 5' RACE reads; one entry per CDR3 protein. Of about 1,600,000 distinct CDR3 sequences in the sample, approximately 38% were seen once. Isolation of PBMCs gave at least 6.5 million cells per sample. The receptor's source is a woman younger than 30 in good health. The chain carries TRBV6-1 and TRBJ1-1; D gene ambiguous. The sequenced material came from blood. CDR3 residues: CASRRNELNTEAFF. The CDR3 DNA is TGTGCCAGCCGACGGAACGAATTGAACACTGAAGCTTTCTTT.